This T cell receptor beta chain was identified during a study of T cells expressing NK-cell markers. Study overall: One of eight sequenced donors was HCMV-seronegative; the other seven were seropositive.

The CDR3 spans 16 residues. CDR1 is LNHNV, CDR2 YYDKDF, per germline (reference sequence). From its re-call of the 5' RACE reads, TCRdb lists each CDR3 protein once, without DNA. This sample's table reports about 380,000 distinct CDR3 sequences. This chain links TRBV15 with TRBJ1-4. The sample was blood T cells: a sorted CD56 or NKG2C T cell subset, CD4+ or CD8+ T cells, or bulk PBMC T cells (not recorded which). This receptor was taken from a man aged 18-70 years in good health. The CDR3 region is CATSSRGGSTNEKLFF.